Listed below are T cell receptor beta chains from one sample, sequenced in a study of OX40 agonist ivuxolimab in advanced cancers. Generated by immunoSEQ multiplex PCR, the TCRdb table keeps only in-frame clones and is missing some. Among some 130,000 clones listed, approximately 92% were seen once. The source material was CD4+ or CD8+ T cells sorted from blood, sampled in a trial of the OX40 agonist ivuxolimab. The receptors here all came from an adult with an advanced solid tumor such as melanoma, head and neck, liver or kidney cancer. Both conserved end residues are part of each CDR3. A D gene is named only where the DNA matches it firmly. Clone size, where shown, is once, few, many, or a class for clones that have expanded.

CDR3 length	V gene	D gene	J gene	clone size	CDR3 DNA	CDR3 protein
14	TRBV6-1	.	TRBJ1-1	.	TGTGCCAGCAGTGAAATGGCGGGTAACACTGAAGCTTTCTTT	CASSEMAGNTEAFF
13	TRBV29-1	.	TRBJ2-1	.	TGCAGCGTTGATGGCGGGGCATACAATGAGCAGTTCTTC	CSVDGGAYNEQFF
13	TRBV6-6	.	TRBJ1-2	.	TGTGCCAGCAGTGCAGGGCCTAACTATGGCTACACCTTC	CASSAGPNYGYTF
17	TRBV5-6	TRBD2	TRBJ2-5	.	TGTGCCAGCAGCTTGTGGATAGCGGGGGGCAAACAAGAGACCCAGTACTTC	CASSLWIAGGKQETQYF
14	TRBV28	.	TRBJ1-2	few	TGTGCCAGCAGTTTTGGGCAGGGTGCCTATGGCTACACCTTC	CASSFGQGAYGYTF
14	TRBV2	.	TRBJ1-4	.	TGTGCCAGCAGGGCCGTTTCAACTAATGAAAAACTGTTTTTT	CASRAVSTNEKLFF
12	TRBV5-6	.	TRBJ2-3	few	TGTGCCAGCAGCCGGAGCACAGATACGCAGTATTTT	CASSRSTDTQYF
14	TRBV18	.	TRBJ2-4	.	TGTGCCAGCTCACCGGAGAGGGCGGGAAACATTCAGTACTTC	CASSPERAGNIQYF
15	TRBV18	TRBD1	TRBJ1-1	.	TGTGCCAGCTCACCACGACAGGGGGCGCCCCTTGAAGCTTTCTTT	CASSPRQGAPLEAFF
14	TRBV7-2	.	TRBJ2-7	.	TGTGCCAGCAGCTTCTGGACAGGGAGGGACGAGCAGTACTTC	CASSFWTGRDEQYF
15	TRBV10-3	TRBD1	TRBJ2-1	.	TGTGCCATCAGTGACCCGGGACAGGGTTCGTTTGAGCAGTTCTTC	CAISDPGQGSFEQFF
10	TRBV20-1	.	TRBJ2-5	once	TGCAGTGCCGGTAGGGAGACCCAGTACTTC	CSAGRETQYF
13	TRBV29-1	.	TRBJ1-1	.	TGCAGCGTTGCAAAAGTGATGAACACTGAAGCTTTCTTT	CSVAKVMNTEAFF
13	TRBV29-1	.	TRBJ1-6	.	TGCAGCGTTGCGGGGGACATGAATTCACCCCTCCACTTT	CSVAGDMNSPLHF
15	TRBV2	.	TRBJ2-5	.	TGTGCCAGCAGTGAAGCGCCAGCTGTCCAAGAGACCCAGTACTTC	CASSEAPAVQETQYF
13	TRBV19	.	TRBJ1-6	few	TGTGCCAGCACCGACACGGCCCGTTCACCCCTCCACTTT	CASTDTARSPLHF
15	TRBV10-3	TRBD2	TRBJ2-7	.	TGTGCCATCAGCCTCCGGGGGGGGAGCTCCTACGAGCAGTACTTC	CAISLRGGSSYEQYF
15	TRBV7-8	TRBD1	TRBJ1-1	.	TGTGCCAGCAGTACCGGGACAGGGTTGAACACTGAAGCTTTCTTT	CASSTGTGLNTEAFF
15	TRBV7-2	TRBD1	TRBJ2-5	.	TGTGCCAGCAGCTTCGGACAGGGGGCGCGAGAGACCCAGTACTTC	CASSFGQGARETQYF
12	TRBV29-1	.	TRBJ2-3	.	TGCAGCGTTGTGGTCAGCACAGATACGCAGTATTTT	CSVVVSTDTQYF
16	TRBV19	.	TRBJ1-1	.	TGTGCCAGTAGTATAGAAGGACAACTCCCCGGCACTGAAGCTTTCTTT	CASSIEGQLPGTEAFF
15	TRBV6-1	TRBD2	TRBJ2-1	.	TGTGCCAGCAGAATAGCGGGGAGCTCCTACAATGAGCAGTTCTTC	CASRIAGSSYNEQFF
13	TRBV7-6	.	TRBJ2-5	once	TGTGCCAGCAGCTTAGGACAGAAAGAGACCCAGTACTTC	CASSLGQKETQYF